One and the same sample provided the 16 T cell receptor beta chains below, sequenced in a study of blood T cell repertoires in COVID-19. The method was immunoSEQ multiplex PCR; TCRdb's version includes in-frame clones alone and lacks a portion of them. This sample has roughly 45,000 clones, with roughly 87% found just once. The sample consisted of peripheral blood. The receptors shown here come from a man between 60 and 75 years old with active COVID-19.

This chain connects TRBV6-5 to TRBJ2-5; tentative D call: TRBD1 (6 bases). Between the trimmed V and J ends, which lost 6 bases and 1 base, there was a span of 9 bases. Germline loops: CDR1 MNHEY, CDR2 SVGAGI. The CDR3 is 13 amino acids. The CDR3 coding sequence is TGTGCCAGCAGACACAGGGCCCAAGAGACCCAGTACTTC. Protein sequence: CASRHRAQETQYF.

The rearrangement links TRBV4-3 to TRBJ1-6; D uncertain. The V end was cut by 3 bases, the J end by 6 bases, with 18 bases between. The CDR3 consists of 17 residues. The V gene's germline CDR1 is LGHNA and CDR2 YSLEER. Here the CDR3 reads CASSHRYPLGSNSPLHF. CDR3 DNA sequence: TGCGCCAGCAGCCACCGCTACCCCCTTGGTAGTAATTCACCCCTCCACTTT.

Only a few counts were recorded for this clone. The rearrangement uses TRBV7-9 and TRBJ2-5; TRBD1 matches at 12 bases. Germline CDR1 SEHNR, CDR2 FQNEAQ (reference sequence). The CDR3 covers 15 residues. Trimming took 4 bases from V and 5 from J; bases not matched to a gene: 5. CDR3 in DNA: TGTGCCAGCAGCTGGGGGACAGGGGGCTTGGAGACCCAGTACTTC. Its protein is CASSWGTGGLETQYF.

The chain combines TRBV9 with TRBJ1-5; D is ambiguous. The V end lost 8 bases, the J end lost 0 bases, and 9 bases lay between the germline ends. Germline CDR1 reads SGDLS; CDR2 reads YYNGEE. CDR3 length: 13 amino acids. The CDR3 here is CASGRDSNQPQHF. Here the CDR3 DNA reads TGTGCCAGTGGTCGAGATAGCAATCAGCCCCAGCATTTT. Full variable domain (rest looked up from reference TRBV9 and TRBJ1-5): DSGVTQTPKHLITATGQRVTLRCSPRSGDLSVYWYQQSLDQGLQFLIQYYNGEERAKGNILERFSAQQFPDLHSELNLSSLELGDSALYFCASGRDSNQPQHFGDGTRLSIL.

This CDR3 is CASSWGSQSNNEQFF. For the CDR3, the DNA is TGTGCCAGTAGCTGGGGCTCCCAATCCAACAATGAGCAGTTCTTC. The rearrangement joins TRBV19 to TRBJ2-1; tentative D call: TRBD1 (5 bases). The CDR3 runs 15 residues. Germline CDR1 LNHDA, CDR2 SQIVND (reference sequence). Trimming left V 6 bases short and J 5 bases short, with 17 bases between.

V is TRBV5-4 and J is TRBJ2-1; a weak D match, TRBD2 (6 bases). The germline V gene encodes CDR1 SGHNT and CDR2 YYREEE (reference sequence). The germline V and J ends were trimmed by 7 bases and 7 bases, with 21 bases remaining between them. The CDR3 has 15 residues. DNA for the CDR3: TGTGCCAGCGGATCGGTGGGGACTTCGGGGAATGAGCAGTTCTTC. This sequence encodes CASGSVGTSGNEQFF.

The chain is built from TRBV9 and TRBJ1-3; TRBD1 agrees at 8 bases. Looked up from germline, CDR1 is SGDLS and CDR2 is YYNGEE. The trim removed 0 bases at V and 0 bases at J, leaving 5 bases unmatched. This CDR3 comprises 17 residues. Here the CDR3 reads CASSVAGTGRSGNTIYF. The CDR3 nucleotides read TGTGCCAGCAGCGTAGCGGGGACAGGCCGCTCTGGAAACACCATATATTTT. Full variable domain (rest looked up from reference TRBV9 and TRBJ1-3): DSGVTQTPKHLITATGQRVTLRCSPRSGDLSVYWYQQSLDQGLQFLIQYYNGEERAKGNILERFSAQQFPDLHSELNLSSLELGDSALYFCASSVAGTGRSGNTIYFGEGSWLTVV.

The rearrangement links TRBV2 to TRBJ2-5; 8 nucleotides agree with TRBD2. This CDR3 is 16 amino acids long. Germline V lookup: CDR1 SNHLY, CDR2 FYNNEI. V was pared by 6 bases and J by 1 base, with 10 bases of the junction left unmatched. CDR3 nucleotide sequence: TGTGCCAGCAGGGGTTCGGTAGCGGGGATCCAAGAGACCCAGTACTTC. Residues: CASRGSVAGIQETQYF.

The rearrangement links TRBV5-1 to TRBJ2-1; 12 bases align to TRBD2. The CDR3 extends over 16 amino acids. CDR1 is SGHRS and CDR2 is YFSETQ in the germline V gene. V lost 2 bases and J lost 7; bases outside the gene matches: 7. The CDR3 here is CASSFELAGGGNEQFF. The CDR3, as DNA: TGCGCCAGCAGCTTTGAGCTAGCGGGAGGGGGGAATGAGCAGTTCTTC.

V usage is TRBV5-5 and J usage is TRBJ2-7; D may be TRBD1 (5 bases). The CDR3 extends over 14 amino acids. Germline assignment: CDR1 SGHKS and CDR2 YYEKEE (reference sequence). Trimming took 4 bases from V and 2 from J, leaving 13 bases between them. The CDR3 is CASSLDSLAYEQYF. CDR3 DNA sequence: TGTGCCAGCAGCCTTGACAGTCTAGCCTACGAGCAGTACTTC.

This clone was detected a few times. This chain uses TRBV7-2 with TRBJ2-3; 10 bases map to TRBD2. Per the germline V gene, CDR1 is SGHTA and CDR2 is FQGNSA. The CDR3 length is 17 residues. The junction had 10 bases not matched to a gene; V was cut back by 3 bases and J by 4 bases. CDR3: CASSFLPAGGRSDTQYF. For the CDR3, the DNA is TGTGCCAGCAGCTTTCTACCAGCGGGGGGGCGGTCAGATACGCAGTATTTT.

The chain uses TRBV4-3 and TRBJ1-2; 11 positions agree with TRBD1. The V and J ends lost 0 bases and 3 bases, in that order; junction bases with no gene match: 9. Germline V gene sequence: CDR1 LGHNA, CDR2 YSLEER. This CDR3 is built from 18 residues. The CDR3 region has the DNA TGCGCCAGCAGCCAAGATGTATCCGGGACAGGGGGGGACTATGGCTACACCTTC. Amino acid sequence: CASSQDVSGTGGDYGYTF.

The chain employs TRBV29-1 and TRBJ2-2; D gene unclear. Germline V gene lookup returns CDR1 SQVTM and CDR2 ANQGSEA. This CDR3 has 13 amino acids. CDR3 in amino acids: CSYSPGLAGELFF. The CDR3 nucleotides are TGCAGTTATTCGCCCGGGTTGGCCGGGGAGCTGTTTTTT.

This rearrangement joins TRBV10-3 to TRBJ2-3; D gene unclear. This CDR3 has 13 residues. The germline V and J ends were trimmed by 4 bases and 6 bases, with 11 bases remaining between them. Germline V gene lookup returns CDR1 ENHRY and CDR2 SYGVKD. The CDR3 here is CAISALPQDTQYF. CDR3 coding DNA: TGTGCCATCAGTGCGCTGCCTCAGGATACGCAGTATTTT.

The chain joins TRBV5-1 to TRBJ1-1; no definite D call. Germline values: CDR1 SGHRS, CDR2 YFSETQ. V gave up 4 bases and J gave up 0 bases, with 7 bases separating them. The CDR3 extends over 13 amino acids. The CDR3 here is CASSPRMNTEAFF. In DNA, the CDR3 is TGCGCCAGCAGCCCGAGGATGAACACTGAAGCTTTCTTT.

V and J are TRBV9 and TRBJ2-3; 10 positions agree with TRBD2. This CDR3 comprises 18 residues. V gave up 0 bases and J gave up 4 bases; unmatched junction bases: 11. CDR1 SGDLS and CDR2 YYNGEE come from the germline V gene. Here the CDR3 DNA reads TGTGCCAGCAGCGTAGGAGCGGGGGGGCCTTTTCGGGCAGATACGCAGTATTTT. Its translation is CASSVGAGGPFRADTQYF.